Following are 9 T cell receptor beta chains from one sample sequenced in a study of T cell changes during pregnancy in multiple sclerosis. Profiling relied on immunoSEQ multiplex PCR, and the TCRdb table lists in-frame clones only, not all of them. The sample includes tens of thousands of clones, around 93% of them seen just once. The specimen comprised peripheral blood, sampled in the second trimester of pregnancy. All receptors derive from a female donor with multiple sclerosis, enrolled in a pregnancy study.

V gene TRBV15 combines with J gene TRBJ2-1; 8 nucleotides line up with TRBD1. CDR3 length equals 15 residues. Germline V gives CDR1 LNHNV, CDR2 YYDKDF (reference sequence). With V trimmed by 1 base and J by 8 bases, 7 bases remained unmatched. The chain's CDR3 is CATSRARTGFDEQFF. The CDR3 bases are TGTGCCACCAGCAGAGCAAGGACAGGGTTCGATGAGCAGTTCTTC.

The chain combines TRBV5-5 with TRBJ2-1; D call uncertain. Between the trimmed V and J ends, which lost 0 bases and 7 bases, there was a span of 8 bases. Looked up from germline, CDR1 is SGHKS and CDR2 is YYEKEE (reference sequence). The CDR3 is made up of 13 amino acids. Here the CDR3 DNA reads TGTGCCAGCAGCTTGGACAGCCTAAATGAGCAGTTCTTC. This sequence encodes CASSLDSLNEQFF. The variable domain in full, with the rest retrieved from reference TRBV5-5 and TRBJ2-1, is DAGVTQSPTHLIKTRGQQVTLRCSPISGHKSVSWYQQVLGQGPQFIFQYYEKEERGRGNFPDRFSARQFPNYSSELNVNALLLGDSALYLCASSLDSLNEQFFGPGTRLTVL.

The V call is TRBV5-1, the J call TRBJ2-7, with 9 bases fitting TRBD2. Trimming removed 4 bases from V and 2 bases from J; junction bases left unmatched: 13. The CDR3 is 17 amino acids. Germline CDR1 SGHRS, CDR2 YFSETQ. The CDR3 protein is CASSLRRSGGQPYEQYF. CDR3 bases: TGCGCCAGCAGCCTCCGGAGGAGCGGGGGGCAACCCTACGAGCAGTACTTC.

This chain links TRBV13 with TRBJ2-7; perhaps TRBD2 as D (5 bases). The CDR3 spans 14 residues. V was pared by 1 base and J by 1 base, with 8 bases between. Germline V CDR1 and CDR2: PRHDT, FYEKMQ (reference sequence). The CDR3 bases are TGTGCCAGCAGCTTAGCCTCGGGATCCTACGAGCAGTACTTC. Its translation: CASSLASGSYEQYF.

The chain combines TRBV27 with TRBJ2-2; maybe TRBD2 (5 bases). This CDR3 has 14 amino acids. The V gene lost 5 bases and the J gene lost 5 bases, with 12 bases spanning the gap. Germline V gives CDR1 MNHEY, CDR2 SMNVEV (reference sequence). The CDR3 sequence: CASSPGWETGELFF. The CDR3, as DNA: TGTGCCAGCAGTCCGGGCTGGGAGACCGGGGAGCTGTTTTTT.

The V gene is TRBV4-1, the J gene TRBJ1-4; 7 nucleotides agree with TRBD1. CDR1 is MGHRA and CDR2 is YSYEKL in the germline V gene. Trimming at V came to 0 bases and at J to 7 bases, leaving 5 bases not matched to a gene. The CDR3 is made up of 15 amino acids. The CDR3 reads CASSQEDRVGEKLFF. Written as DNA, the CDR3 is TGCGCCAGCAGCCAAGAAGACAGGGTGGGTGAAAAACTGTTTTTT.

The chain is built from TRBV2 and TRBJ2-7; TRBD1 matches 7 bases. The CDR3 runs to 16 residues. V lost 5 bases and J lost 0; bases outside the gene matches: 10. Germline V CDR1 and CDR2: SNHLY, FYNNEI. The CDR3: CASSHAGQAPSYEQYF. The CDR3 bases are TGTGCCAGCAGTCACGCCGGACAGGCTCCCTCCTACGAGCAGTACTTC.

The V gene is TRBV14, the J gene TRBJ1-1, with 7 nucleotides matching TRBD1. Unmatched junction bases numbered 9, after V lost 7 bases and J lost 1 base. CDR1 is SGHDN and CDR2 is FVKESK in the germline V gene. The CDR3 consists of 15 residues. Here the CDR3 DNA reads TGTGCCAGCAACCACAGGGGAGTGGCGAACACTGAAGCTTTCTTT. This encodes CASNHRGVANTEAFF.

The CDR3 bases are TGTGCCAGCAGTTACGGGGGGAATCAGCCCCAGCATTTT. Translated, it gives CASSYGGNQPQHF. The rearrangement uses TRBV6-5 and TRBJ1-5, with D possibly matching TRBD1 (5 bases). CDR3 length equals 13 residues. The ends were cut back, 2 bases at V and 4 bases at J, with 6 bases in the middle. The germline gives CDR1 MNHEY, CDR2 SVGAGI.